These 10 T cell receptor beta chains came from one sample sequenced in a study of OX40 agonist ivuxolimab in advanced cancers. Measured with immunoSEQ multiplex PCR; TCRdb has only the in-frame clones, and not every one. The sample lists more than 55,000 clones; roughly 88% were seen once. Sequences were derived from CD4+ or CD8+ T cells sorted from blood, sampled in a trial of the OX40 agonist ivuxolimab. These receptors were collected from an adult with an advanced solid tumor such as melanoma, head and neck, liver or kidney cancer.

The chain employs TRBV7-8 and TRBJ1-5, with unresolved D. Per germline, CDR1 SGHVS and CDR2 FQNEAQ. This CDR3 has 16 amino acids. V shed 1 base and J shed 7 bases, with 17 bases lying between them. As DNA, the CDR3 is TGTGCCAGCAGCTTAGTTCCAGGACGTTCATCCCAGCCCCAGCATTTT. Protein: CASSLVPGRSSQPQHF.

The CDR3 nucleotides are TGTGCCAGCAGCTTATCCCTAGCGGGGGGGAAGGACGAGCAGTACTTC. Translating it yields CASSLSLAGGKDEQYF. The rearrangement joins TRBV7-2 to TRBJ2-7, with TRBD2 matching over 12 bases. The CDR3 covers 16 residues. Germline trimming cut 2 bases from V and 5 bases from J; bases unmatched to any gene: 7. Germline CDR1 and CDR2: SGHTA and FQGNSA. Combining the CDR3 with reference TRBV7-2 and TRBJ2-7 gives the whole variable domain GAGVSQSPSNKVTEKGKDVELRCDPISGHTALYWYRQSLGQGLEFLIYFQGNSAPDKSGLPSDRFSAERTGGSVSTLTIQRTQQEDSAVYLCASSLSLAGGKDEQYFGPGTRLTVT.

This sequence joins TRBV7-2 and TRBJ1-1; D not certain. Trimming took off 1 base at V and 1 base at J, with 13 bases between the two ends. CDR1 is SGHTA and CDR2 is FQGNSA in the germline V gene. The CDR3 sequence is 16 residues long. The CDR3 loop is CASSLDLSGRNTEAFF. CDR3 DNA: TGTGCCAGCAGCTTAGATCTATCCGGGAGGAACACTGAAGCTTTCTTT.

The chain uses TRBV5-4 and TRBJ1-1; D is perhaps TRBD1 (5 bases). Germline lookup yields CDR1 SGHNT and CDR2 YYREEE (reference sequence). There are 16 residues in the CDR3. Trimming pared 4 bases from V and 0 bases from J, leaving 16 bases between. CDR3 region: CASSPVRGYMNTEAFF. CDR3 in DNA: TGTGCCAGCAGCCCAGTGCGGGGGTATATGAACACTGAAGCTTTCTTT.

This clone was picked up one time. Here the CDR3 DNA reads TGTGCCAGCAGGCCCCGGGACAGGGTGGATACGCAGTATTTT. Protein: CASRPRDRVDTQYF. The genes are TRBV2 and TRBJ2-3; TRBD1 matches at 9 bases. This CDR3 has 14 amino acids. The germline gives CDR1 SNHLY, CDR2 FYNNEI. The trim removed 6 bases at V and 6 bases at J, leaving 7 bases unmatched.

This clone was observed a single time. The chain uses TRBV19 and TRBJ1-1; 10 bases line up with TRBD1. The V segment lost 3 bases and the J segment 6 bases; nucleotides outside the gene matches: 7. Germline CDR1 is LNHDA and CDR2 is SQIVND (reference sequence). The CDR3 consists of 15 residues. The CDR3, as DNA: TGTGCCAGTAGTATTGGGACAGGGGAGTTCGCTGAAGCTTTCTTT. Protein: CASSIGTGEFAEAFF.

The gene calls are TRBV6-1 and TRBJ1-1; the D gene is possibly TRBD1 (5 bases). Germline V gene data show CDR1 as MNHNS and CDR2 as SASEGT. This CDR3 region has 12 residues. The germline V and J ends were trimmed by 6 bases and 7 bases, with 12 bases remaining between them. The CDR3 protein is CASRGTGFEAFF. The CDR3 DNA is TGTGCCAGCAGGGGGACGGGCTTTGAAGCTTTCTTT.

As to this clone: Distinct nucleotide sequences in the sample also encode this CDR3. The V gene is TRBV21-1, the J gene TRBJ1-1. TRBV21-1 is labeled a pseudogene. The CDR3 consists of 13 residues. The CDR3 reads CASFFAVGKEAFF. CDR3 coding DNA: TGTGCCAGCTTTTTTGCCGTTGGAAAGGAGGCTTTCTTT.

As to this clone: Different DNA sequences within this sample yield the same CDR3. The gene calls are TRBV5-1 and TRBJ2-2; 10 bases are a match to TRBD1. This CDR3 has 15 amino acids. CDR1 SGHRS and CDR2 YFSETQ come from the germline V gene. J was trimmed by 5 bases and V by 0 bases; bases with no gene match: 1. CDR3 protein: CASSLGQGATGELFF. In DNA, the CDR3 is TGCGCCAGCAGCTTGGGACAGGGGGCGACCGGGGAGCTGTTTTTT.

This chain uses TRBV7-3 with TRBJ2-2; no definite D call. From germline, CDR1 is SGHTA and CDR2 FQGTGA. The CDR3 totals 13 residues. Trimming shortened V by 5 bases and J by 2 bases, and 6 bases separated the two germline ends. Here the CDR3 DNA reads TGTGCCAGCAGCAGGGTAAACACCGGGGAGCTGTTTTTT. Its protein product is CASSRVNTGELFF.